Described below is a single T cell receptor (beta chain) sequence and its context. Negative isolation was used for CD8+ and CD4+ T cells and FACS enrichment for TEMRA cells. With random hexamers, roughly 0.5 to 1 ug RNA was reverse transcribed. Coverage of TCR beta CDR3 amplification by immunoSEQ multiplex PCR extended to 54 Vbeta and 13 Jbeta. Each CDR3 protein is one row after TCRdb ran MiXCR on the immunoSEQ multiplex PCR reads. The sample records 95,000 to 150,000 distinct CDR3 sequences, about 93% being singletons. This record comes from a study of CD8 T cells in Susac syndrome. V gave up 9 bases and J gave up 0 bases, with 8 bases separating them. Germline V gives CDR1 SGHAT, CDR2 FQNNGV. This CDR3 comprises 12 residues.

The sequencing sample was made of CD8+ T cells from PBMCs. The sequence was obtained from a human donor with Susac syndrome. This chain joins TRBV11-2 and TRBJ1-1; the D gene is possibly TRBD1 (5 bases). The CDR3 region has the DNA TGTGCCAGTGGGGGGGTGAACACTGAAGCTTTCTTT. Encoded protein: CASGGVNTEAFF. Filled out from reference TRBV11-2 and TRBJ1-1, the complete variable domain reads EAGVAQSPRYKIIEKRQSVAFWCNPISGHATLYWYQQILGQGPKLLIQFQNNGVVDDSQLPKDRFSAERLKGVDSTLKIQPAKLEDSAVYLCASGGVNTEAFFGQGTRLTVV.